The present entry profiles one TCR beta chain with its context. The antigen is undetermined. Germline CDR1 SEHNR, CDR2 FQNEAQ (reference sequence). J gave up 5 bases and V 4 bases, and 7 bases lay outside the gene matches. This CDR3 has 15 amino acids. The data are from a study of lymphopenia after photon versus proton radiotherapy. Only in-frame clones appear in the TCRdb table, and some are missing; sequencing was by immunoSEQ multiplex PCR. The sample contains approximately 80,000 clones, about four fifths of which appear only once. Whole-study results and caveats: In patients who died, overall survival fell as post-nadir TCR diversity dropped more. Under photons, naive T cells and diversity fell while effector/memory populations rose. Post-nadir diversity loss with photons came from oligoclonal expansion, particularly CD8+ Temra cells.

The source was peripheral blood, collected from a patient treated with proton-based radiotherapy. The TCR sequence derives from a man aged 55 to 70 with pancreatic cancer. This chain joins TRBV7-9 and TRBJ1-4; 7 bases align to TRBD1. The CDR3 loop reads CASSSPGGSNEKLFF. CDR3 coding DNA: TGTGCCAGCAGCTCACCAGGGGGTTCCAATGAAAAACTGTTTTTT.